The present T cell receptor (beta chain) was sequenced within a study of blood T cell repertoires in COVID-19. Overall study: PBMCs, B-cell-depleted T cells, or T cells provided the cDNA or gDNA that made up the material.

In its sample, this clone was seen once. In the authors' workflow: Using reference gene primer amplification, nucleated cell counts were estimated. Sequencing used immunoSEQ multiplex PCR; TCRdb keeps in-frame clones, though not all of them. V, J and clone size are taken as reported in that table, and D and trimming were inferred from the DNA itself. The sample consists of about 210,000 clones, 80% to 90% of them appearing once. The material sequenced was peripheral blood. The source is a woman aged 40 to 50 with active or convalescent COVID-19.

CDR3 sequence reads: CASSSGGTRNTEAFF. The CDR3 DNA reads as TGCGCCAGCAGCTCCGGGGGGACCCGGAACACTGAAGCTTTCTTT. The J gene is TRBJ1-1, the V gene TRBV5-1, with D possibly being TRBD1 (5 bases). Trimming pared 3 bases from V and 1 base from J, leaving 13 bases between. The CDR3 runs 15 residues. Germline loops: CDR1 SGHRS, CDR2 YFSETQ.